These 20 T cell receptor beta chains were sequenced from one sample in a study of blood T cell repertoires in COVID-19. Repertoires were generated with immunoSEQ multiplex PCR, while TCRdb's copy carries only in-frame clones and drops some. This sample carries 100,000 to 150,000 clones, roughly 80% of them seen once, and the ten largest clones take more than 5.5%. The sample was peripheral blood. Receptors were obtained from a man between 60 and 75 years old with acute or convalescent COVID-19.

This clone occurred a few times. This chain joins TRBV18 and TRBJ1-2, with D possibly matching TRBD1 (6 bases). Germline assignment: CDR1 KGHSH and CDR2 LQKENI. The CDR3 is 15 amino acids. V was clipped by 10 bases and J by 4 bases, with 22 bases between them. This CDR3 is CATRTGQGPGYGYTF. CDR3 nucleotides: TGTGCCACCAGAACGGGGCAGGGGCCAGGCTATGGCTACACCTTC.

This sequence joins TRBV19 and TRBJ1-2; maybe TRBD1 (5 bases). Germline V gene sequence: CDR1 LNHDA, CDR2 SQIVND (reference sequence). Trimming shortened V by 5 bases and J by 5 bases, and 15 bases separated the two germline ends. The CDR3 spans 14 residues. The CDR3 is CASSPNPGGYGYTF. The CDR3 DNA sequence: TGTGCCAGTAGTCCGAATCCTGGGGGGTATGGCTACACCTTC. Full variable domain (rest looked up from reference TRBV19 and TRBJ1-2): DGGITQSPKYLFRKEGQNVTLSCEQNLNHDAMYWYRQDPGQGLRLIYYSQIVNDFQKGDIAEGYSVSREKKESFPLTVTSAQKNPTAFYLCASSPNPGGYGYTFGSGTRLTVV.

The gene calls are TRBV7-3 and TRBJ2-2; D gene unclear. This CDR3 comprises 14 residues. Trimming cost V 1 base and J 1 base, with 4 bases left between them. Germline V lookup: CDR1 SGHTA, CDR2 FQGTGA. In DNA form, the CDR3 reads TGTGCCAGCAGCTTAATCGTGAACACCGGGGAGCTGTTTTTT. Protein: CASSLIVNTGELFF.

V usage is TRBV11-2 and J usage is TRBJ1-5, with a tentative D call TRBD1 (6 bases). V dropped 6 bases and J dropped 9 bases, with 18 bases sitting between them. This CDR3 has 14 amino acids. Looked up from germline, CDR1 is SGHAT and CDR2 is FQNNGV. The CDR3: CASSSQGPGGPQHF. The CDR3 nucleotides are TGTGCCAGCAGTTCACAGGGTCCGGGGGGGCCCCAGCATTTT. Looking up the rest from reference TRBV11-2 and TRBJ1-5 gives the full variable domain: EAGVAQSPRYKIIEKRQSVAFWCNPISGHATLYWYQQILGQGPKLLIQFQNNGVVDDSQLPKDRFSAERLKGVDSTLKIQPAKLEDSAVYLCASSSQGPGGPQHFGDGTRLSIL.

CDR3 sequence (DNA): TGTGCCACCGCAGGGGAATACAATGAGCAGTTCTTC. Translating it yields CATAGEYNEQFF. This chain links TRBV24-1 with TRBJ2-1; D might be TRBD1 (6 bases). V lost 9 bases and J lost 4, with 9 bases in between. From germline, CDR1 is KGHDR and CDR2 SFDVKD. CDR3 length: 12 residues.

This sequence joins TRBV27 and TRBJ1-5; possible D gene TRBD1, 6 bases. V was trimmed by 2 bases and J by 0 bases, leaving 14 bases between them. Germline V gives CDR1 MNHEY, CDR2 SMNVEV (reference sequence). The CDR3 runs 17 residues. Written as DNA, the CDR3 is TGTGCCAGCAGTTTACACCCTGACAGGAGTAGCAATCAGCCCCAGCATTTT. It specifies CASSLHPDRSSNQPQHF.

The chain recombines TRBV6-5 with TRBJ2-1; D unclear. This CDR3 has 11 amino acids. From germline, CDR1 is MNHEY and CDR2 SVGAGI. Trimming shortened V by 6 bases and J by 9 bases, and 9 bases separated the two germline ends. CDR3: CASRSTGEQFF. The CDR3 DNA follows: TGTGCCAGCAGAAGCACCGGTGAGCAGTTCTTC.

This clone was found many times. This rearrangement joins TRBV6-1 to TRBJ2-7, with D perhaps matching TRBD2 (6 bases). Between the trimmed V and J ends, which lost 2 bases and 2 bases, there was a span of 10 bases. The CDR3 is made up of 14 amino acids. The germline V gene has CDR1 MNHNS and CDR2 SASEGT. Written as DNA, the CDR3 is TGTGCCAGCAGTGAATGGGGCGGGACCTACGAGCAGTACTTC. Its translation: CASSEWGGTYEQYF.

As DNA, the CDR3 is TGCGCCAGCAGCCAGTCGAGCGCAGCCGGGGAAGAAAAACTGTTTTTT. This codes for CASSQSSAAGEEKLFF. The V and J genes are TRBV4-1 and TRBJ1-4; D uncertain. The CDR3 loop spans 16 amino acids. Trimming shortened V by 3 bases and J by 8 bases, and 19 bases separated the two germline ends. Germline lookup yields CDR1 MGHRA and CDR2 YSYEKL.

This clone was counted many times. This chain uses TRBV27 with TRBJ2-7, with 7 bases identical to TRBD1. J was trimmed by 3 bases and V by 10 bases; bases with no gene match: 12. The CDR3 covers 14 residues. CDR1 is MNHEY, CDR2 SMNVEV, per germline (reference sequence). This CDR3 is CATSQGTGDYEQYF. The CDR3 DNA sequence: TGTGCCACCTCACAGGGGACCGGGGACTACGAGCAGTACTTC.

The chain recombines TRBV27 with TRBJ2-3; 10 bases are a match to TRBD1. Germline values: CDR1 MNHEY, CDR2 SMNVEV (reference sequence). This CDR3 has 16 amino acids. V lost 8 bases, J lost 4 bases, and 12 bases stayed unmatched. CDR3 amino acids: CASQRERQGASDTQYF. The CDR3 DNA sequence: TGTGCCAGCCAAAGGGAACGACAGGGGGCATCAGATACGCAGTATTTT.

The rearrangement uses TRBV5-6 and TRBJ2-6; D might be TRBD2 (5 bases). The germline V and J ends were trimmed by 2 bases and 1 base, with 7 bases remaining between them. Germline V lookup: CDR1 SGHDT, CDR2 YYEEEE. CDR3 length equals 15 residues. The CDR3 loop reads CASSFEGSGANVLTF. The CDR3 nucleotides are TGTGCCAGCAGCTTTGAGGGTTCTGGGGCCAACGTCCTGACTTTC.

V usage is TRBV4-1 and J usage is TRBJ2-2; the match to TRBD2 covers 8 bases. Trimming took 2 bases from V and 4 from J; bases not matched to a gene: 3. CDR1 and CDR2 from the germline V gene are MGHRA and YSYEKL. The CDR3 loop spans 15 amino acids. The CDR3, as DNA: TGCGCCAGCAGCCAAACGGGAGGGGGCACCGGGGAGCTGTTTTTT. Its protein product is CASSQTGGGTGELFF.

This chain joins TRBV5-1 and TRBJ2-4; 10 positions agree with TRBD2. J lost 0 bases, V lost 3 bases, and 18 bases had no gene match. The CDR3 is 21 amino acids. The germline V gene encodes CDR1 SGHRS and CDR2 YFSETQ. CDR3 DNA sequence: TGCGCCAGCAGCTCCCTAGCGGGGGTTTCCGGCCCCGGACTAGCCAAAAACATTCAGTACTTC. Translating it yields CASSSLAGVSGPGLAKNIQYF. Using reference TRBV5-1 and TRBJ2-4 for the parts outside the CDR3, the full variable domain is KAGVTQTPRYLIKTRGQQVTLSCSPISGHRSVSWYQQTPGQGLQFLFEYFSETQRNKGNFPGRFSGRQFSNSRSEMNVSTLELGDSALYLCASSSLAGVSGPGLAKNIQYFGAGTRLSVL.

In DNA, the CDR3 is TGCGCCAGCAGCTTATTCCAGGTGACCTACAATGAGCAGTTCTTC. Translation: CASSLFQVTYNEQFF. The V gene is TRBV5-1, the J gene TRBJ2-1; D not resolved. The CDR3 is made up of 15 amino acids. Germline lookup yields CDR1 SGHRS and CDR2 YFSETQ. V lost 2 bases, J lost 2 bases, and 11 bases lay in between.

The rearrangement links TRBV24-1 to TRBJ1-2; D is unresolved. The CDR3 is 13 amino acids. V shed 1 base and J shed 2 bases, with 4 bases lying between them. The V gene's germline CDR1 is KGHDR and CDR2 SFDVKD. The CDR3 DNA is TGTGCCACCAGTGATTTCTCCAACTATGGCTACACCTTC. The encoded protein is CATSDFSNYGYTF.

CDR3 sequence (DNA): TGTGCCAGCAGCCCGCGCCGGGGGGGCTATGGCTACACCTTC. This translates into CASSPRRGGYGYTF. The chain combines TRBV6-6 with TRBJ1-2; D perhaps matches TRBD1 (5 bases). Germline V CDR1 and CDR2: MNHNY, SVGAGI (reference sequence). The CDR3 has 14 residues. V was clipped by 6 bases and J by 4 bases, with 15 bases between them.

The chain has TRBV30 and TRBJ1-2, with a possible D match to TRBD1 (6 bases). In germline, CDR1 is GTSNPN, CDR2 SVGIG (reference sequence). V was trimmed by 1 base and J by 8 bases, leaving 11 bases between them. This CDR3 region has 12 residues. Here the CDR3 reads CAWSDRVGGYTF. For the CDR3, the DNA is TGTGCCTGGAGTGACAGGGTTGGGGGCTACACCTTC.

This chain connects TRBV5-4 to TRBJ1-1; 7 bases are shared with TRBD1. CDR1 is SGHNT and CDR2 is YYREEE in the germline V gene (reference sequence). The CDR3 covers 15 residues. V gave up 3 bases and J gave up 0 bases; unmatched junction bases: 5. CDR3 sequence (DNA): TGTGCCAGCAGCTGGACAGGTAGCATGAACACTGAAGCTTTCTTT. Protein: CASSWTGSMNTEAFF.

V usage is TRBV18 and J usage is TRBJ2-7; 9 bases agree with TRBD1. J lost 6 bases, V lost 2 bases, and 2 bases had no gene match. Germline V lookup: CDR1 KGHSH, CDR2 LQKENI. The CDR3 loop spans 13 amino acids. The CDR3 loop reads CASSPGTGSEQYF. The CDR3 region has the DNA TGTGCCAGCTCACCAGGGACAGGGAGCGAGCAGTACTTC.